The rows below give T cell receptor beta chains drawn from one sample of a study of monozygotic twins with inflammatory bowel disease. No DNA is given; TCRdb re-called the 5' RACE reads and lists each CDR3 protein once. In all, the sample yields under 350,000 distinct CDR3 sequences. The sequencing input was blood. These TCRs come from a human donor with ulcerative colitis or Crohn's disease, or a healthy co-twin of an affected twin (not recorded which). The CDR3 runs from the conserved cysteine through the conserved F or W.

j_call	v_call	cdr3_aa
TRBJ2-1	TRBV27	CASTDPDSREQFF
TRBJ1-2	TRBV6-5	CASSLGPYGYTF
TRBJ1-5	TRBV7-9	CASSPSDSNQPQHF
TRBJ2-2	TRBV3-1	CASSPPRAVRRSGELFF
TRBJ1-2	TRBV30	CAWSAPQGSTGGYTF
TRBJ2-3	TRBV10-1	CASSEPAGGDTQYF
TRBJ2-7	TRBV6-2/TRBV6-3	CASSPATSSVEQYF
TRBJ2-3	TRBV11-1	CASSLFPRGPASTDTQYF
TRBJ2-5	TRBV5-1	CASSLASVNQETQYF
TRBJ2-5	TRBV20-1	CSARDWRGSQETQYF
TRBJ1-1	TRBV5-1	CASSTGGTALQAFF
TRBJ2-1	TRBV5-1	CASSLVAGGNNEQFF
TRBJ2-2	TRBV4-3	CASSQAGPFNTGELFF
TRBJ1-2	TRBV19	CASSLYRLGGYTF
TRBJ2-7	TRBV7-2	CASRQGGSSYEQYF
TRBJ2-5	TRBV12-3/TRBV12-4	CASTPRIQGALGRMETQYF
TRBJ1-5	TRBV12-3/TRBV12-4	CASTPGRSSNQPQHF
TRBJ2-1	TRBV18	CASSPQRQEYNEQFF
TRBJ2-5	TRBV5-1	CASSWLGSGRETQYF
TRBJ2-1	TRBV28	CASRSRTSSYNEQFF
TRBJ2-3	TRBV18	CASSPTTTSSTDTQYF
TRBJ1-4	TRBV29-1	CSVAQGGGGNEKLFF
TRBJ2-5	TRBV20-1	CSASQGLAGTLTQYF
TRBJ2-1	TRBV5-1	CASSLREWYNEQFF
TRBJ2-3	TRBV25-1	CASSREFADTQYF
TRBJ2-1	TRBV7-9	CASSLARLEQFF
TRBJ2-2	TRBV6-2/TRBV6-3	CASSSLSGRSTGELFF
TRBJ1-4	TRBV20-1	CSALIDATNEKLFF
TRBJ2-1	TRBV27	CASIGNLYNEQFF
TRBJ2-1	TRBV20-1	CSTTRLGEQFF
TRBJ2-1	TRBV12-3/TRBV12-4	CASKRDHANNEQFF
TRBJ2-1	TRBV5-1	CASKVGTSGSNEQFF
TRBJ2-7	TRBV21-1	CASSKGSVVPGQGAYEQYF
TRBJ2-2	TRBV4-3	CASSQDSQGTGELFF
TRBJ2-7	TRBV7-2	CASSLLQGGEQYF
TRBJ2-7	TRBV18	CASSPLGRNEQYF
TRBJ2-7	TRBV10-3	CAISGLRDSSYEQYF
TRBJ2-7	TRBV29-1	CSVEKNYEQYF
TRBJ2-7	TRBV29-1	CSVEDLRGGELEQYF
TRBJ1-6	TRBV15	CATSRTHATDSPLHF
TRBJ2-1	TRBV6-2/TRBV6-3	CASTQGIEQFF
TRBJ2-1	TRBV5-1	CASSLDIGLRIF
TRBJ2-7	TRBV3-1	CASSLGLAVTYEQYF
TRBJ2-7	TRBV30	CAGGEGGEQYF
TRBJ2-3	TRBV7-2	CASSLSRSPDTQYF